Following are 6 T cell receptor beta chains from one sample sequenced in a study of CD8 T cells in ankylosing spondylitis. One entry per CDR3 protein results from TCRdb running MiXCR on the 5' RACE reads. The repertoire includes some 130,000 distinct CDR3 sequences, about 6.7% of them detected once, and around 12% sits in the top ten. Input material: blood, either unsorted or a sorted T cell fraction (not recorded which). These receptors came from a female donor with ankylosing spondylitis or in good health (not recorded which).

CDR3 in DNA: TGTGCCAGCTCAGCCGGGACAGCCCGCTACGAGCAGTACTTC. This codes for CASSAGTARYEQYF. The chain has TRBV18 and TRBJ2-7; TRBD1 matches at 7 bases. The CDR3 covers 14 residues. The germline V gene has CDR1 KGHSH and CDR2 LQKENI. V gave up 5 bases and J gave up 3 bases; unmatched junction bases: 7.

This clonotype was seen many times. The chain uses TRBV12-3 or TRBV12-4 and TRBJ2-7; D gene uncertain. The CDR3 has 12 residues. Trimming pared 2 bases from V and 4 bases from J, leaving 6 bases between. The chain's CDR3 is CASSLISYEQYF. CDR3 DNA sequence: TGTGCCAGCAGTTTAATCTCTTACGAGCAGTACTTC.

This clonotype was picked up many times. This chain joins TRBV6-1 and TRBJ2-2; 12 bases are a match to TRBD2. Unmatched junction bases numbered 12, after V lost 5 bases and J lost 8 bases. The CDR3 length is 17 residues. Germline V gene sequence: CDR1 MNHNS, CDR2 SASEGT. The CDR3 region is CASSTHLAGGPSGELFF. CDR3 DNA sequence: TGTGCCAGCAGTACCCACCTAGCGGGGGGGCCATCTGGGGAGCTGTTTTTT.

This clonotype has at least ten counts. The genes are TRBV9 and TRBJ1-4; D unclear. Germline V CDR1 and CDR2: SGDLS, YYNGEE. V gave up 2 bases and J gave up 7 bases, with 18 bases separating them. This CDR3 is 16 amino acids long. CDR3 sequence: CASSVSWGVAAEKLFF. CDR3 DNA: TGTGCCAGCAGCGTGTCATGGGGTGTGGCGGCTGAAAAACTGTTTTTT.

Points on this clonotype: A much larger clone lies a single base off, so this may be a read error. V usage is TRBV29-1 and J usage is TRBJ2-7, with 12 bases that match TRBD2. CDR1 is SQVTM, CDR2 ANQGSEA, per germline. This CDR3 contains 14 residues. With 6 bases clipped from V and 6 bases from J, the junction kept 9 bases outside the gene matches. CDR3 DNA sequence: TGCAGCGTCGGTGCTAGCGGGGGGGCCGGCGAGCAGTACTTC. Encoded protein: CSVGASGGAGEQYF.

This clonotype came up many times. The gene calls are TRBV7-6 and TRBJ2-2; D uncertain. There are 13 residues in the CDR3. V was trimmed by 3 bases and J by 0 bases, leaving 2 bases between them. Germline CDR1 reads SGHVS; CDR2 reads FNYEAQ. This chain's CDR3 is CASSFTNTGELFF. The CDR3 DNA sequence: TGTGCCAGCAGCTTCACGAACACCGGGGAGCTGTTTTTT. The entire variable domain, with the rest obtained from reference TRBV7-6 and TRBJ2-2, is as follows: GAGVSQSPRYKVTKRGQDVALRCDPISGHVSLYWYRQALGQGPEFLTYFNYEAQQDKSGLPNDRFSAERPEGSISTLTIQRTEQRDSAMYRCASSFTNTGELFFGEGSRLTVL.